This TCR beta chain was sequenced for a study of cytomegalovirus exposure and HLA in healthy donors. Study results and limitations: Accounts indicate the classifier identified cytomegalovirus status with strong specificity and sensitivity.

PCR was performed using 60 Vbeta and 13 Jbeta primers. This table comes from immunoSEQ multiplex PCR, and its TCRdb copy is limited to in-frame clones, with some not included. The sample lists approximately 100,000 clones, around 80% occurring once. This clone appeared a few times. Its cognate antigen is unknown. The source is a woman in her 50s in good health and CMV-seropositive. The sequenced material came from PBMCs.

The CDR3, as DNA: TGTGCCAGCGCGGGAGTTACCGGGGAGCTGTTTTTT. Residues: CASAGVTGELFF. The V gene is TRBV28, the J gene TRBJ2-2; TRBD2 agrees at 7 bases. V lost 8 bases, J lost 5 bases, and 2 bases stayed unmatched. The CDR3 is made up of 12 amino acids. Germline lookup yields CDR1 MDHEN and CDR2 SYDVKM.